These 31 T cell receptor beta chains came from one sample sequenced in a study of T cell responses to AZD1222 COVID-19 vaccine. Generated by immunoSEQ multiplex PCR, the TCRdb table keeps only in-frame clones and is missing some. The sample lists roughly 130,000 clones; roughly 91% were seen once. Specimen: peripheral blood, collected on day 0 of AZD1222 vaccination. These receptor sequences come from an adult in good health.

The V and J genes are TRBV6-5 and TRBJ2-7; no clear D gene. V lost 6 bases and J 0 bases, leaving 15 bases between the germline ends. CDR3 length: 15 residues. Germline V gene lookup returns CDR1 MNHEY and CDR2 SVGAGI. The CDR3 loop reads CASRIAGSLSYEQYF. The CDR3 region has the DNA TGTGCCAGCAGGATCGCCGGGTCCCTCTCCTACGAGCAGTACTTC.

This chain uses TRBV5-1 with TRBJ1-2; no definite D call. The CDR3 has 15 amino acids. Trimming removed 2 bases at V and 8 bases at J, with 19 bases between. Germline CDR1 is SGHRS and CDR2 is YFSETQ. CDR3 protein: CASSFGFGVSGGYTF. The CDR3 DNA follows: TGCGCCAGCAGCTTTGGATTTGGGGTATCGGGCGGCTACACCTTC.

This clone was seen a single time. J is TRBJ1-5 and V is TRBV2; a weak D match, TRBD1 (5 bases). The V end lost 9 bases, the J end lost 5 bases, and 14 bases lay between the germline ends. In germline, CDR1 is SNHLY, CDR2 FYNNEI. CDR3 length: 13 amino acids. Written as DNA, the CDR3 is TGTGCCAGTACCCGCGGGACCGATCAGCCCCAGCATTTT. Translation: CASTRGTDQPQHF.

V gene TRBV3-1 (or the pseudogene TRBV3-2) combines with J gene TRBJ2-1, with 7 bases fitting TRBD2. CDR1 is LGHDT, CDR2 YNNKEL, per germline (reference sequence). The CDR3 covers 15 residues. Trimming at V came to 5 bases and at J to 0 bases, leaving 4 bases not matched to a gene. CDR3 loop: CASSKAGISYNEQFF. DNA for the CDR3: TGTGCCAGCAGCAAAGCGGGAATCTCCTACAATGAGCAGTTCTTC.

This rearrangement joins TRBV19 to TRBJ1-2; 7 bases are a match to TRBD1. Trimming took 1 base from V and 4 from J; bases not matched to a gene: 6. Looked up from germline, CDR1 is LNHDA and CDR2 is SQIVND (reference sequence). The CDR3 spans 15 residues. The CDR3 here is CASSIAQGGVYGYTF. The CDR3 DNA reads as TGTGCCAGTAGTATAGCTCAAGGGGGCGTCTATGGCTACACCTTC.

The CDR3 protein is CASSPGTSGTDTQYF. Here the CDR3 DNA reads TGTGCCAGCAGCCCCGGGACTAGCGGCACAGATACGCAGTATTTT. V gene TRBV5-8 combines with J gene TRBJ2-3, with 10 bases fitting TRBD2. Germline V gene sequence: CDR1 SGHTS, CDR2 YDEGEE. This CDR3 is 15 amino acids long. The ends lost 4 bases at V and 1 base at J; junction bases unmatched: 3. The full variable domain, with the rest looked up from reference TRBV5-8 and TRBJ2-3, is EAGVTQSPTHLIKTRGQQATLRCSPISGHTSVYWYQQALGLGLQFLLWYDEGEERNRGNFPPRFSGRQFPNYSSELNVNALELEDSALYLCASSPGTSGTDTQYFGPGTRLTVL.

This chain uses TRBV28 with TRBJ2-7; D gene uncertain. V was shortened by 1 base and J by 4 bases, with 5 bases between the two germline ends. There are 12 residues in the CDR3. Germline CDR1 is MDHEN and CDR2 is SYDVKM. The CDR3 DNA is TGTGCCAGCAGTTTATCCCAGTACGAGCAGTACTTC. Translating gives CASSLSQYEQYF.

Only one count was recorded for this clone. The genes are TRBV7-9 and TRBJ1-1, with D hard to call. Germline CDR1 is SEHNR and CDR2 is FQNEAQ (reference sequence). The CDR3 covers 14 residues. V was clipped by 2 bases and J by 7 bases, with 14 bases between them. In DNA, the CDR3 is TGTGCCAGCAGCTTAATGGACGCCGGGCATGAAGCTTTCTTT. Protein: CASSLMDAGHEAFF.

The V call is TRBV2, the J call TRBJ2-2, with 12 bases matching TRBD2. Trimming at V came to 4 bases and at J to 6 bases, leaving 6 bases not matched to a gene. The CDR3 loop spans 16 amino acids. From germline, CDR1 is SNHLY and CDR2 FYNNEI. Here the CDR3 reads CASSGSSGRAPGELFF. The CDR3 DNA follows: TGTGCCAGCAGTGGATCTAGCGGGAGGGCCCCCGGGGAGCTGTTTTTT.

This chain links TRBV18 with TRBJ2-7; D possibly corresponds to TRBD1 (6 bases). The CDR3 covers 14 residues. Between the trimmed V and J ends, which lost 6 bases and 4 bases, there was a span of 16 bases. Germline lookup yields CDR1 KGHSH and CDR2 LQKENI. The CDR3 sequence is CASSRDRRVYEQYF. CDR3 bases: TGTGCCAGCTCTCGCGACAGGAGAGTTTACGAGCAGTACTTC.

CDR3 DNA sequence: TGTGCCAGTAGTCCCCGGGAGGGGAGTTCTGGGGCCAACGTCCTGACTTTC. Protein: CASSPREGSSGANVLTF. The V and J genes are TRBV19 and TRBJ2-6; 8 bases match TRBD2. J was trimmed by 1 base and V by 5 bases; bases with no gene match: 7. There are 17 residues in the CDR3. CDR1 is LNHDA, CDR2 SQIVND, per germline (reference sequence).

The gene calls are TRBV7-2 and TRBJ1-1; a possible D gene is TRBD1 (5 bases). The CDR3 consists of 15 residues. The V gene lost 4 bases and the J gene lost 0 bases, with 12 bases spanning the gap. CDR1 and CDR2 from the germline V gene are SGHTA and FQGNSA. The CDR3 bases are TGTGCCAGCAGCTCCCTTGGGGCGCTGAACACTGAAGCTTTCTTT. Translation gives CASSSLGALNTEAFF.

The CDR3 nucleotides read TGCAGCGTTGAGGAACCGGACAGAAACACCGGGGAGCTGTTTTTT. Residues: CSVEEPDRNTGELFF. This chain uses TRBV29-1 with TRBJ2-2; possible D gene TRBD1, 6 bases. Germline lookup yields CDR1 SQVTM and CDR2 ANQGSEA. This CDR3 has 15 residues. The V end was cut by 3 bases, the J end by 2 bases, with 13 bases between.

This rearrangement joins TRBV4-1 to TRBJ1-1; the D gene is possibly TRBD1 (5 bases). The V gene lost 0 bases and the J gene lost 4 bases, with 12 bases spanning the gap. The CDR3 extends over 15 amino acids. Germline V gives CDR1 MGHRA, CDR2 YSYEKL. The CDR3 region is CASSQEWGVGTEAFF. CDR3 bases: TGCGCCAGCAGCCAAGAATGGGGGGTGGGCACTGAAGCTTTCTTT.

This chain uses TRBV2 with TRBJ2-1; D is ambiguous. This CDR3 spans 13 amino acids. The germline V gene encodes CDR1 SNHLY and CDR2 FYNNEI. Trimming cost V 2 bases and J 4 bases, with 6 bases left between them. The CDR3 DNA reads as TGTGCCAGCAGTGAACTGGGTTACAATGAGCAGTTCTTC. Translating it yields CASSELGYNEQFF.

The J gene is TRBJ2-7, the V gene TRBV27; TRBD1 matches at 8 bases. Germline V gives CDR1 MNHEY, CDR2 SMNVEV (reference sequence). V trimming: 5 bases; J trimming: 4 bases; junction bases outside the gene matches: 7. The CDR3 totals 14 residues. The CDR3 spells CASSPRQGIYEQYF. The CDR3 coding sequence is TGTGCCAGCAGTCCCCGACAGGGGATATACGAGCAGTACTTC.

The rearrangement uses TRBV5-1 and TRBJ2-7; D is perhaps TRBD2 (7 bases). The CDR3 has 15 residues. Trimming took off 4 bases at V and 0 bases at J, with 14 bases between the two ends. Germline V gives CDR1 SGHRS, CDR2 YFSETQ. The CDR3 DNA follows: TGCGCCAGCAGCATGGAGGGGGGGAGCTCCTACGAGCAGTACTTC. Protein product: CASSMEGGSSYEQYF.

CDR3 in amino acids: CASSPGRTEAFF. The CDR3 DNA sequence: TGCGCCAGCAGCCCAGGGAGGACTGAAGCTTTCTTT. The chain employs TRBV4-3 and TRBJ1-1; possible D gene TRBD1, 5 bases. CDR3 length: 12 residues. CDR1 is LGHNA and CDR2 is YSLEER in the germline V gene. V lost 4 bases and J 5 bases, leaving 8 bases between the germline ends.

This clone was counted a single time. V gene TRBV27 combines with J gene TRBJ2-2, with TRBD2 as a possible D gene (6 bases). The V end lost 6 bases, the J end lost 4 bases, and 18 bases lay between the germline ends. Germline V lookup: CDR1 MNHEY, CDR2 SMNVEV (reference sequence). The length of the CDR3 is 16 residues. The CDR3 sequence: CASSPRVAEPTGELFF. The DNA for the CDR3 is TGTGCCAGCAGCCCTAGGGTAGCGGAACCCACCGGGGAGCTGTTTTTT.

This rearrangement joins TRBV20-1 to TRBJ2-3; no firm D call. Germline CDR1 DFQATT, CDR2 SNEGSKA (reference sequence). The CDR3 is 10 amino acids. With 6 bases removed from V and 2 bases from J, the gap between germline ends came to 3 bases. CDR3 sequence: CSALTDTQYF. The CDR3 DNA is TGCAGTGCCCTCACAGATACGCAGTATTTT.

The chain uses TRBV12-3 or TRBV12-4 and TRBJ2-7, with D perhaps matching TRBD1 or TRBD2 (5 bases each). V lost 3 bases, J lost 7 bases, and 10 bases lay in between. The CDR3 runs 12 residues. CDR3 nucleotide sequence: TGTGCCAGCAGTTTTGGGGGAAGTGAGCAGTACTTC. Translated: CASSFGGSEQYF.

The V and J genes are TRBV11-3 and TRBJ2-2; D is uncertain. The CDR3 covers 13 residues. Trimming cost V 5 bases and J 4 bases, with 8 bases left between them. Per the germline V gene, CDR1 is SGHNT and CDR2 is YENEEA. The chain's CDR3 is CASSLTSTGELFF. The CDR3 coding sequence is TGTGCCAGCAGCCTAACTTCCACCGGGGAGCTGTTTTTT.

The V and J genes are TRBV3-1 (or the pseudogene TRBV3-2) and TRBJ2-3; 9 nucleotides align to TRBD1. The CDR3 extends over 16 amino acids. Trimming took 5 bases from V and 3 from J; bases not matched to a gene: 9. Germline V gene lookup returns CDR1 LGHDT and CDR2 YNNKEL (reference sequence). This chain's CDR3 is CASSASDRGGTDTQYF. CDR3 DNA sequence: TGTGCCAGCAGCGCTTCGGACAGGGGAGGGACAGATACGCAGTATTTT.

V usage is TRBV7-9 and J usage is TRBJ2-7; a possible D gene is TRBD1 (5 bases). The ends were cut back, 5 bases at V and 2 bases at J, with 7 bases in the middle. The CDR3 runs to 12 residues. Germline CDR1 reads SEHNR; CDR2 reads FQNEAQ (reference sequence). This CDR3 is CASSPGPYEQYF. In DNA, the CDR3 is TGTGCCAGCAGCCCAGGGCCCTACGAGCAGTACTTC.

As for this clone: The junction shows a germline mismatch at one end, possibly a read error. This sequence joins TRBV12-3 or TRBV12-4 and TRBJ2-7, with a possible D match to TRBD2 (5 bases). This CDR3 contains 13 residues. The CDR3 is CASSLASFGEQYF. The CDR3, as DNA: TGTGCCAGCAGTCTAGCCAGCTTCGGGGAGCAGTACTTC.

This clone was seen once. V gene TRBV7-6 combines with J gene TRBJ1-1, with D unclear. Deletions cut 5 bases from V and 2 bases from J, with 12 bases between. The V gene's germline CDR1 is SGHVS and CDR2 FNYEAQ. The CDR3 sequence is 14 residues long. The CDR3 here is CASSPNIDNTEAFF. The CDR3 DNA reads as TGTGCCAGCAGCCCGAATATCGACAACACTGAAGCTTTCTTT.

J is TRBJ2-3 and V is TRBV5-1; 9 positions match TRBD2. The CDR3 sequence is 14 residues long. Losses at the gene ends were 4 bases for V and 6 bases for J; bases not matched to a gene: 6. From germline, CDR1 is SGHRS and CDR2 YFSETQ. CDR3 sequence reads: CASSGRLAVDTQYF. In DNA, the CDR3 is TGCGCCAGCAGCGGACGACTAGCGGTTGATACGCAGTATTTT.

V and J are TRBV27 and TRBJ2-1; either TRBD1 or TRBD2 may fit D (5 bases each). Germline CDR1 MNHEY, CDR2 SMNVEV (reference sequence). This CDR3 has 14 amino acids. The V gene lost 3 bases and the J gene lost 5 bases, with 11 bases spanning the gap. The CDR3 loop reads CASSFWDANNEQFF. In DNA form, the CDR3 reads TGTGCCAGCAGTTTTTGGGACGCAAACAATGAGCAGTTCTTC.

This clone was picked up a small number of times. As DNA, the CDR3 is TGTGCCAGCAGCGGGGACAGGGGACTTCTCGAGCAGTACTTC. Translated, it gives CASSGDRGLLEQYF. This chain connects TRBV5-6 to TRBJ2-7; 10 positions match TRBD1. The J segment lost 6 bases and the V segment lost 4 bases, leaving 7 bases of the junction unmatched. The germline V gene encodes CDR1 SGHDT and CDR2 YYEEEE. The CDR3 loop spans 14 amino acids. The full variable domain, rest sourced from reference TRBV5-6 and TRBJ2-7, is DAGVTQSPTHLIKTRGQQVTLRCSPKSGHDTVSWYQQALGQGPQFIFQYYEEEERQRGNFPDRFSGHQFPNYSSELNVNALLLGDSALYLCASSGDRGLLEQYFGPGTRLTVT.

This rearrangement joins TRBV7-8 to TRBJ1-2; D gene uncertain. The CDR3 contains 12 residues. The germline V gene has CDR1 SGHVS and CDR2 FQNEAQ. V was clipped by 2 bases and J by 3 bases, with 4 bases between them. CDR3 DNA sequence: TGTGCCAGCAGCTTACTTGACTATGGCTACACCTTC. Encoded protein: CASSLLDYGYTF.

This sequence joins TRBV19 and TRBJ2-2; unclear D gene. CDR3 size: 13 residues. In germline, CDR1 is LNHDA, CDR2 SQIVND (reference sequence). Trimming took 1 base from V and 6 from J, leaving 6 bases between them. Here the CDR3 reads CASSIGGAGELFF. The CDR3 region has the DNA TGTGCCAGTAGTATAGGTGGCGCCGGGGAGCTGTTTTTT.